These 17 T cell receptor beta chains came from one sample sequenced in a study of Graves' ophthalmopathy and Graves' hyperthyroidism. Amplification from RNA transcripts yielded the TCR beta CDR3 regions. HTBI primers were employed in first-round RT-PCR, then a second-round multiplex PCR followed. TCRdb itself ran the multiplex PCR reads through MiXCR, one entry per CDR3 protein. This table has some 1.1 million distinct CDR3 sequences, about 38% appearing once. Material for sequencing was peripheral blood or thyroid tissue (not recorded which). The receptors shown here come from an adult man with Graves' hyperthyroidism.

This clonotype has a count of ten or more. CDR3 amino acids: CASSVGPQAANYGYTF. CDR3 DNA: TGTGCCAGCAGCGTAGGTCCACAGGCAGCTAACTATGGCTACACCTTC. J is TRBJ1-2 and V is TRBV9; maybe TRBD1 (5 bases). V lost 0 bases and J lost 0, with 12 bases in between. CDR3 length: 16 amino acids. Germline CDR1 is SGDLS and CDR2 is YYNGEE.

CDR3 bases: TGTGCCAGTAGCATAACAGGGGGCAGTTTCGAGCAGTACTTC. This translates into CASSITGGSFEQYF. The chain couples TRBV19 to TRBJ2-7; 9 nucleotides agree with TRBD1. With 6 bases clipped from V and 6 bases from J, the junction kept 9 bases outside the gene matches. In germline, CDR1 is LNHDA, CDR2 SQIVND (reference sequence). The CDR3 is made up of 14 amino acids.

In its sample, this clonotype was seen a few times. The J gene is TRBJ2-7, the V gene TRBV4-3; D gene unclear. The germline gives CDR1 LGHNA, CDR2 YSLEER. V shed 4 bases and J shed 0 bases, with 16 bases lying between them. The CDR3 sequence is 16 residues long. The CDR3 spells CASSPTVSPSSYEQYF. The CDR3 nucleotides are TGCGCCAGCAGCCCCACTGTTAGCCCGAGCTCCTACGAGCAGTACTTC.

The sample holds many counts of this clonotype. CDR3 in amino acids: CSVETGERREQYF. Here the CDR3 DNA reads TGCAGCGTCGAGACAGGGGAGCGTAGGGAGCAGTACTTC. The chain links TRBV29-1 to TRBJ2-7; 8 nucleotides match TRBD1. The CDR3 has 13 amino acids. With 6 bases clipped from V and 7 bases from J, the junction kept 11 bases outside the gene matches. CDR1 is SQVTM and CDR2 is ANQGSEA in the germline V gene.

This clonotype was observed at least ten times. V and J are TRBV24-1 and TRBJ1-2; D might be TRBD1 (6 bases). The CDR3 spans 14 residues. V shed 5 bases and J shed 3 bases, with 12 bases lying between them. Germline V gene lookup returns CDR1 KGHDR and CDR2 SFDVKD. The CDR3: CATSARDRYYGYTF. CDR3 nucleotides: TGTGCCACCAGTGCCCGAGACAGGTACTATGGCTACACCTTC.

The CDR3 sequence: CATSRDPRVGSPLHF. CDR3 nucleotide sequence: TGTGCCACCAGCAGAGATCCCAGGGTTGGCTCACCCCTCCACTTT. The chain joins TRBV15 to TRBJ1-6; D might be TRBD1 (5 bases). CDR3 length: 15 residues. The V gene's germline CDR1 is LNHNV and CDR2 YYDKDF (reference sequence). V lost 0 bases, J lost 10 bases, and 13 bases lay in between. The full variable domain, with the rest looked up from reference TRBV15 and TRBJ1-6, is DAMVIQNPRYQVTQFGKPVTLSCSQTLNHNVMYWYQQKSSQAPKLLFHYYDKDFNNEADTPDNFQSRRPNTSFCFLDIRSPGLGDTAMYLCATSRDPRVGSPLHFGNGTRLTVT.

For this clonotype: One base away lies a much larger clone, so this may be a sequencing read error. The chain carries TRBV29-1 and TRBJ2-7, with D maybe TRBD2 (6 bases). Looked up from germline, CDR1 is SQVTM and CDR2 is ANQGSEA. This CDR3 has 16 amino acids. Trimming removed 4 bases from V and 5 bases from J, with 24 bases in between. CDR3 DNA: TGCAGCGTTGTGAGGACTGGAGGGATCCTTTCTGACGAGCAGTACTTC. Its protein product is CSVVRTGGILSDEQYF.

V gene TRBV29-1 combines with J gene TRBJ1-3; no clear D gene. Germline CDR1 SQVTM, CDR2 ANQGSEA. Trimming removed 5 bases from V and 6 bases from J, with 11 bases in between. The CDR3 contains 12 residues. CDR3 nucleotide sequence: TGCAGCGTTTCTCAGGATCTAAACACCATATATTTT. This encodes CSVSQDLNTIYF. The variable domain in full, completed from reference TRBV29-1 and TRBJ1-3, reads SAVISQKPSRDICQRGTSLTIQCQVDSQVTMMFWYRQQPGQSLTLIATANQGSEATYESGFVIDKFPISRPNLTFSTLTVSNMSPEDSSIYLCSVSQDLNTIYFGEGSWLTVV.

This clonotype was counted between two and nine times. The rearrangement uses TRBV4-1 and TRBJ2-3; D is uncertain. The CDR3 sequence is 15 residues long. CDR1 and CDR2 from the germline V gene are MGHRA and YSYEKL. V gave up 3 bases and J gave up 3 bases, with 13 bases separating them. For the CDR3, the DNA is TGCGCCAGCAGCCAGCAGGAATCTCAGACAGATACGCAGTATTTT. Its protein is CASSQQESQTDTQYF.

The chain joins TRBV5-1 to TRBJ2-5, with TRBD1 identical over 8 bases. The ends lost 0 bases at V and 1 base at J; junction bases unmatched: 5. The germline CDR1 and CDR2 sequences are SGHRS and YFSETQ. The CDR3 is 16 residues long. The CDR3 sequence is CASSLDWTGFQETQYF. The CDR3 DNA follows: TGCGCCAGCAGCTTGGACTGGACAGGGTTCCAAGAGACCCAGTACTTC.

This clonotype has at least ten counts. The genes are TRBV19 and TRBJ2-6; D gene uncertain. Germline-derived CDR1 and CDR2 are LNHDA and SQIVND (reference sequence). Trimming pared 7 bases from V and 0 bases from J, leaving 22 bases between. This CDR3 comprises 19 residues. CDR3 sequence reads: CASKPVAVGSDSGANVLTF. CDR3 DNA: TGTGCCAGTAAACCTGTGGCGGTGGGCAGCGACTCTGGGGCCAACGTCCTGACTTTC.

About this clonotype itself: This may stem from a read error, because a much larger clone lies one nucleotide away. V is TRBV7-2 and J is TRBJ2-5, with D tentatively TRBD1 (7 bases). The germline V gene has CDR1 SGHTA and CDR2 FQGNSA. The CDR3 has 15 residues. The CDR3 region has the DNA TGTGCCAGCAGCCCTAGACAGGGCAGACTAGAGACCCGGTACTTC. This sequence encodes CASSPRQGRLETRYF.

This chain uses TRBV6-6 with TRBJ2-7; 7 bases fit TRBD1. Germline V lookup: CDR1 MNHNY, CDR2 SVGAGI (reference sequence). The CDR3 contains 17 residues. V lost 5 bases and J lost 1; bases outside the gene matches: 14. CDR3 nucleotides: TGTGCCAGCAGTGAAGTAAGCCGGGACAGATCATCCTACGAGCAGTACTTC. It translates to CASSEVSRDRSSYEQYF.

The gene calls are TRBV6-1 and TRBJ2-6; weak D call: TRBD1 (7 bases). Deletions cut 7 bases from V and 0 bases from J, with 13 bases between. The CDR3 runs to 16 residues. Germline V gene lookup returns CDR1 MNHNS and CDR2 SASEGT. In DNA form, the CDR3 reads TGTGCCAGCACCGGGCAGGGGGGCTCTGGGGCCAACGTCCTGACTTTC. Protein: CASTGQGGSGANVLTF.

Note on this clonotype: A much larger clone lies a single base off, so this may be a read error. The genes are TRBV5-1 and TRBJ2-7; 8 nucleotides align to TRBD1. Germline V gives CDR1 SGHRS, CDR2 YFSETQ. This CDR3 spans 13 amino acids. The CDR3 DNA follows: TGCGCCAGCAGCAAGGACAGGGTCGGCGAGCATTACTTC. Protein product: CASSKDRVGEHYF. Filled out from reference TRBV5-1 and TRBJ2-7, the complete variable domain reads KAGVTQTPRYLIKTRGQQVTLSCSPISGHRSVSWYQQTPGQGLQFLFEYFSETQRNKGNFPGRFSGRQFSNSRSEMNVSTLELGDSALYLCASSKDRVGEHYFGPGTRLTVT.

This clonotype showed up just a few times. The chain is built from TRBV7-9 and TRBJ2-7; TRBD2 aligns across 7 bases. Unmatched junction bases numbered 8, after V lost 0 bases and J lost 0 bases. This CDR3 is built from 17 residues. Germline V gene sequence: CDR1 SEHNR, CDR2 FQNEAQ (reference sequence). CDR3 coding DNA: TGTGCCAGCAGCTTAGCGGGGTACCGGGACTACTCCTACGAGCAGTACTTC. It specifies CASSLAGYRDYSYEQYF.

The V call is TRBV7-3, the J call TRBJ1-6; D might be TRBD1 (6 bases). The CDR3 spans 15 residues. V was shortened by 6 bases and J by 7 bases, with 16 bases between the two germline ends. The germline CDR1 and CDR2 sequences are SGHTA and FQGTGA. The CDR3, as DNA: TGTGCCAGCAGAGGGACCGGACAGAGGAATTCACCCCTCCACTTT. Translating gives CASRGTGQRNSPLHF.